The sequence of this T cell receptor beta chain was determined in a study of T cells in Graves' hyperthyroidism and ophthalmopathy. This clonotype was detected many times. The CDR3 consists of 15 residues. The V and J ends lost 0 bases and 1 base respectively, with 11 bases between them. From germline, CDR1 is DFQATT and CDR2 SNEGSKA (reference sequence). Patients between 18 and 65 years old had hyperthyroidism, newly diagnosed and lasting under 2 months. TCR beta CDR3 regions were amplified from RNA. Using the HTBI primer set, a first-round RT-PCR was run on the TCR CDR3. TCRdb passed the multiplex PCR reads through MiXCR, listing each CDR3 protein once. The sample lists 650,000 to 850,000 distinct CDR3 sequences; around 20% were seen once.

The TCR sequence derives from a woman aged 50 to 65 with Graves' hyperthyroidism that later progressed to Graves' ophthalmopathy. Input material: blood. This rearrangement joins TRBV20-1 to TRBJ2-3; possibly TRBD2 for D (5 bases). CDR3 in DNA: TGCAGTGCTAGAGATAACCTGAGGGGCACAGATACGCAGTATTTT. It yields the protein CSARDNLRGTDTQYF.